These T cell receptor beta chains were read from a single sample in a study of OX40 agonist ivuxolimab in advanced cancers. The assay was immunoSEQ multiplex PCR, and TCRdb's table has in-frame clones only and misses some. The sample has 43,000 or so clones, approximately 77% seen once. The sequenced sample was CD4+ or CD8+ T cells sorted from blood, obtained in a trial of the OX40 agonist ivuxolimab. The receptors originated from an adult with an advanced solid tumor such as melanoma, head and neck, liver or kidney cancer. The CDR3 runs from the conserved cysteine through the conserved F or W. The D gene is left open where the match is weak. Clone size is shown for a subset of rows, as once, few, many or a class of expanded clone.

d_gene,v_gene,abundance,j_gene,CDR3aa,CDR3nt
NA,TRBV7-3,NA,TRBJ1-1,CASSLRGGEAFF,TGTGCCAGCAGCCTACGGGGGGGTGAAGCTTTCTTT
TRBD2,TRBV7-8,NA,TRBJ2-2,CASSASILAGGNTGELFF,TGTGCCAGCAGCGCCAGCATCCTAGCGGGAGGGAACACCGGGGAGCTGTTTTTT
NA,TRBV5-1,NA,TRBJ1-1,CASSLIRGMNTEAFF,TGCGCCAGCAGCTTGATTCGAGGGATGAACACTGAAGCTTTCTTT
TRBD2,TRBV11-3,few,TRBJ2-5,CASSLDSVAGVETQYF,TGTGCCAGCAGCTTAGATTCGGTAGCGGGAGTGGAGACCCAGTACTTC
NA,TRBV28,NA,TRBJ1-5,CASSDHTGDQPQHF,TGTGCCAGCAGTGACCACACGGGCGATCAGCCCCAGCATTTT
NA,TRBV6-4,NA,TRBJ2-7,CASSAELAYEQYF,TGTGCCAGCAGTGCCGAACTAGCTTACGAGCAGTACTTC
NA,TRBV2,NA,TRBJ1-1,CASSERSGIAPDTEAFF,TGTGCCAGCAGTGAAAGGTCGGGGATCGCCCCCGACACTGAAGCTTTCTTT
NA,TRBV27,NA,TRBJ1-2,CASSLGGLGYTF,TGTGCCAGCAGTCTAGGGGGTTTGGGCTACACCTTC
NA,TRBV7-9,NA,TRBJ1-1,CASSLGGWGNTEAFF,TGTGCCAGCAGCTTAGGTGGCTGGGGTAACACTGAAGCTTTCTTT
NA,TRBV7-8,NA,TRBJ1-1,CASSPDSGVSEAFF,TGTGCCAGCAGCCCAGATTCGGGGGTTTCTGAAGCTTTCTTT
TRBD1,TRBV6-6,NA,TRBJ2-2,CASSRTGGTGELFF,TGTGCCAGCAGTCGGACAGGCGGCACCGGGGAGCTGTTTTTT
TRBD1,TRBV6-1,NA,TRBJ1-1,CASSRDSNTEAFF,TGTGCCAGCAGCAGGGACAGTAACACTGAAGCTTTCTTT
NA,TRBV28,NA,TRBJ2-3,CASSLQGDTQYF,TGTGCCAGCAGTCTTCAGGGGGATACGCAGTATTTT
NA,TRBV9,NA,TRBJ2-3,CASSVVPVGKDTQYF,TGTGCCAGCAGCGTAGTCCCGGTTGGCAAAGATACGCAGTATTTT
NA,TRBV19,NA,TRBJ1-5,CASSINPDSQPQHF,TGTGCCAGTAGTATTAACCCGGACAGTCAGCCCCAGCATTTT
NA,TRBV19,NA,TRBJ1-3,CASSLSDGNTIYF,TGTGCCAGTAGCTTAAGTGACGGAAACACCATATATTTT
NA,TRBV7-2,NA,TRBJ1-1,CASSLEPNTEAFF,TGTGCCAGCAGCTTAGAACCAAACACTGAAGCTTTCTTT
NA,TRBV27,NA,TRBJ2-7,CASSSGRRGEQYF,TGTGCCAGCAGTTCCGGACGGAGGGGCGAGCAGTACTTC
TRBD2,TRBV7-9,NA,TRBJ2-3,CASSGTSGRPSTDTQYF,TGTGCCAGCAGCGGGACCAGCGGGAGGCCTAGCACAGATACGCAGTATTTT
NA,TRBV9,once,TRBJ2-7,CASSVGAEPYEQYF,TGTGCCAGCAGCGTAGGGGCAGAACCCTACGAGCAGTACTTC
NA,TRBV5-1,NA,TRBJ2-7,CASSPRPEALSYEQYF,TGCGCCAGCAGCCCTCGACCGGAAGCTTTATCCTACGAGCAGTACTTC
TRBD1,TRBV19,NA,TRBJ2-1,CASSTRQGTYNEQFF,TGTGCCAGTAGTACTCGACAGGGTACCTACAATGAGCAGTTCTTC
TRBD1,TRBV5-6,few,TRBJ2-2,CASSRYRTGVAGELFF,TGTGCCAGCAGCCGATATAGGACAGGGGTGGCCGGGGAGCTGTTTTTT
TRBD2,TRBV6-5,NA,TRBJ2-7,CASSYVGGYEQYF,TGTGCCAGCAGTTACGTGGGGGGGTACGAGCAGTACTTC
TRBD2,TRBV5-5,NA,TRBJ2-2,CASSREAGPNTSGELFF,TGTGCCAGCAGCAGGGAAGCGGGGCCCAACACCAGCGGGGAGCTGTTTTTT
TRBD2,TRBV6-5,few,TRBJ2-5,CASSYSSGSSGETQYF,TGTGCCAGCAGTTACTCTAGCGGGAGTTCAGGGGAGACCCAGTACTTC
NA,TRBV19,NA,TRBJ2-4,CASLNPGEKNIQYF,TGTGCCAGCCTTAACCCCGGGGAGAAAAACATTCAGTACTTC
TRBD1,TRBV7-9,NA,TRBJ2-1,CASSLNTGGKEQFF,TGTGCCAGCAGCCTTAACACAGGGGGCAAAGAGCAGTTCTTC
TRBD1,TRBV6-1,NA,TRBJ2-7,CASSRGTGGYEQYF,TGTGCCAGCAGCCGGGGGACAGGGGGCTACGAGCAGTACTTC
NA,TRBV7-9,NA,TRBJ2-7,CASSLADAGAYEQYF,TGTGCCAGCAGTTTAGCGGACGCTGGCGCCTACGAGCAGTACTTC
NA,TRBV19,NA,TRBJ2-6,CATQTGGRSGANVLTF,TGTGCCACACAGACAGGCGGACGCTCTGGGGCCAACGTCCTGACTTTC
TRBD1,TRBV7-2,NA,TRBJ2-7,CASRGPGGENSYEQYF,TGTGCCAGCAGAGGGCCAGGGGGCGAGAACTCCTACGAGCAGTACTTC
NA,TRBV6-5,NA,TRBJ1-2,CASSPRRFYGYTF,TGTGCCAGCTCTCCCAGGAGATTCTATGGCTACACCTTC
TRBD1,TRBV11-2,NA,TRBJ2-4,CASSLAEGTGGGKNIQYF,TGTGCCAGCAGCTTGGCCGAAGGGACAGGGGGCGGCAAAAACATTCAGTACTTC
TRBD1,TRBV27,NA,TRBJ1-5,CASGRGTENQPQHF,TGTGCCAGCGGGCGAGGGACAGAGAATCAGCCCCAGCATTTT
NA,TRBV5-6,NA,TRBJ2-5,CASSLDARETQYF,TGTGCCAGCTCCCTAGACGCGAGGGAGACCCAGTACTTC
TRBD1,TRBV2,NA,TRBJ2-7,CASSTGGEQYF,TGTGCCAGCAGCACAGGGGGGGAGCAGTACTTC
NA,TRBV18,NA,TRBJ2-7,CASSPQGRGNLYEQYF,TGTGCCAGCTCACCACAGGGAAGGGGAAATCTTTACGAGCAGTACTTC
NA,TRBV4-1,NA,TRBJ2-5,CASSQAWSLRGQETQYF,TGCGCCAGCAGCCAAGCCTGGTCCCTCCGAGGGCAAGAGACCCAGTACTTC
NA,TRBV4-2,NA,TRBJ2-3,CASSLRLEDTQYF,TGTGCCAGCAGCCTCCGACTTGAAGATACGCAGTATTTT
NA,TRBV27,NA,TRBJ2-2,CASHLGLPGTGELFF,TGTGCCAGCCACCTTGGACTCCCGGGCACCGGGGAGCTGTTTTTT
NA,TRBV7-2,NA,TRBJ2-5,CASSLARTSPETQYF,TGTGCCAGCAGCTTAGCGCGAACTAGCCCAGAGACCCAGTACTTC
TRBD1,TRBV5-1,once,TRBJ2-2,CASSSTGTDTGELFF,TGCGCCAGCAGCTCCACCGGGACAGACACCGGGGAGCTGTTTTTT
TRBD2,TRBV27,few,TRBJ2-3,CASGTYSGKGTDTQYF,TGTGCCAGCGGGACTTATAGCGGGAAAGGGACAGATACGCAGTATTTT
TRBD1,TRBV5-1,NA,TRBJ2-1,CASSLAGQANEQFF,TGCGCCAGCAGCTTGGCGGGACAGGCGAATGAGCAGTTCTTC
NA,TRBV28,few,TRBJ1-6,CASTNSYNSPLHF,TGTGCCAGCACGAATTCTTATAATTCACCCCTCCACTTT
NA,TRBV18,NA,TRBJ2-5,CASSPLDRGPQRTQYF,TGTGCCAGCTCACCACTGGACCGGGGGCCCCAACGGACCCAGTACTTC
NA,TRBV5-1,NA,TRBJ2-3,CASSYRTDTDTQYF,TGCGCCAGCAGCTACCGGACCGACACAGATACGCAGTATTTT